This T cell receptor (beta chain) was captured in a study of OX40 agonist ivuxolimab in advanced cancers. Looked up from germline, CDR1 is SGHTA and CDR2 is FQGNSA. This CDR3 is built from 14 residues. The ends were cut back, 2 bases at V and 3 bases at J, with 5 bases in the middle. Some clones are missing from TCRdb's copy, which holds only in-frame ones; the method was immunoSEQ multiplex PCR. The sample lists roughly 100,000 clones, roughly 90% seen once, with approximately 0.8% in the top ten. The source of this sequence is an adult with an advanced solid tumor such as melanoma, head and neck, liver or kidney cancer. This chain connects TRBV7-2 to TRBJ1-6; no clear D. The sequenced sample was CD4+ or CD8+ T cells sorted from blood, obtained in a trial of the OX40 agonist ivuxolimab. Here the CDR3 DNA reads TGTGCCAGCAGCTTACCGAGCTATAATTCACCCCTCCACTTT. The encoded protein is CASSLPSYNSPLHF.